Given below is one T cell receptor beta chain in context. These data come from a study of blood T cell repertoires in COVID-19. Sequencing used immunoSEQ multiplex PCR; TCRdb keeps in-frame clones, though not all of them. This table holds about 210,000 clones, approximately 90% found once. In germline, CDR1 is SNHLY, CDR2 FYNNEI. Trimming took 6 bases from V and 8 from J; bases not matched to a gene: 11. The CDR3 is 16 amino acids. The rearrangement uses TRBV2 and TRBJ2-4; 12 bases fit TRBD2. The TCR comes from a woman aged 40 to 49 in a cohort exposed to, infected with or recovered from COVID-19 (not recorded which). The sample was PBMCs or T cells enriched from blood (not recorded which). The CDR3 coding sequence is TGTGCCAGCAGAGCGGCTAGCGGGGGGGCGATATACATTCAGTACTTC. The encoded protein is CASRAASGGAIYIQYF.